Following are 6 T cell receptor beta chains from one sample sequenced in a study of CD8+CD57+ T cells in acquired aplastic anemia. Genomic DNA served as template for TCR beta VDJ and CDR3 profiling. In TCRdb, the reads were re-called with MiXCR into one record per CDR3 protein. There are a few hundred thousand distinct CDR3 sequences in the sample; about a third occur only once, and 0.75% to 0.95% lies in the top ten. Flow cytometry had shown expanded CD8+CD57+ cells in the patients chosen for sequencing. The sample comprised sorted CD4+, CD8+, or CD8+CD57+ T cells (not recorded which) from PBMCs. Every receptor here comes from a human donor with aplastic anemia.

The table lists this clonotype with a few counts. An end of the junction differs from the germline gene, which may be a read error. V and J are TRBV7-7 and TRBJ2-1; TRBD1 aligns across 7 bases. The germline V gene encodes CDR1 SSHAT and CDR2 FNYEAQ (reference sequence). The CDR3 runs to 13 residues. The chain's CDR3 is CASSSGTVGEQFF. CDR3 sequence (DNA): TGTGCTAGCAGCTCAGGGACAGTAGGGGAGCAGTTCTTC.

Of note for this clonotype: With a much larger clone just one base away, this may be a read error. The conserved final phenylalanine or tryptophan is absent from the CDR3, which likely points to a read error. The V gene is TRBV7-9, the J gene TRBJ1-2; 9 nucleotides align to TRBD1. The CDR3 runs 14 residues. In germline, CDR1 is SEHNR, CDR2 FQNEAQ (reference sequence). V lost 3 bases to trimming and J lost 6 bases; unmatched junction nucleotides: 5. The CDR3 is CASSFSGQGNGYTL. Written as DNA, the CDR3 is TGTGCCAGCAGCTTCTCGGGACAGGGAAATGGCTACACCCTC.

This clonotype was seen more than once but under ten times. The CDR3 coding sequence is TGTGCCAGCAGTTACGGGAAGATAACTTTCTTT. This encodes CASSYGKITFF. The chain is built from TRBV6-5 and TRBJ1-1; D gene uncertain. CDR1 and CDR2 from the germline V gene are MNHEY and SVGAGI. The CDR3 runs 11 residues. V gave up 2 bases and J gave up 12 bases, with 10 bases separating them.

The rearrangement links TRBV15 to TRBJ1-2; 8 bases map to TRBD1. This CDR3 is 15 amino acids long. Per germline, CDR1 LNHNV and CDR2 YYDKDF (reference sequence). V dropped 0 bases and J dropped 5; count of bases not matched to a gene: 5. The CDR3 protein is CATSRDRTGTYGYTF. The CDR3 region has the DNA TGTGCCACCAGCAGAGATAGGACAGGGACATATGGCTACACCTTC.

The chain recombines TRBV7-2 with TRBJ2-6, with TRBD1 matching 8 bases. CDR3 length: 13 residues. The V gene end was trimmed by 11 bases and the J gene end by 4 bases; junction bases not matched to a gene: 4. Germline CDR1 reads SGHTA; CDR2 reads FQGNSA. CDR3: CAWTGPGANVLTF. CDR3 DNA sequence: TGTGCCTGGACAGGGCCGGGGGCCAACGTCCTGACTTTC.

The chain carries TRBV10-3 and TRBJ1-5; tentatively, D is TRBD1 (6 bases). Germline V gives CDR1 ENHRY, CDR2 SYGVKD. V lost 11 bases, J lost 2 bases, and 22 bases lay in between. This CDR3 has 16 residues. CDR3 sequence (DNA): TGTGCCGCCTGGGGGGGCCTCTTCACTGGCAATCAGCCCCAGCATTTT. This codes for CAAWGGLFTGNQPQHF.